These 21 T cell receptor beta chains share one sample of origin, sequenced in a study of response to subunit inactivated influenza vaccine (dated by TCRdb to 2017 to 2018). Library creation used RT-PCR. Sequenced on an Illumina HiSeq 2500. The raw public reads went through TCRdb reprocessing: fastp at Q25, MiXCR clone calling, in-frame beta chains kept. Each entry merges the rows of one CDR3 protein and shows their most common DNA and genes. The sample yields 650,000 to 800,000 distinct CDR3 sequences; approximately 15% were counted once. The ten largest clones add up to around 6.5% of the sample. This material consisted of PBMCs from blood, taken 14 days before vaccination. Receptor source: a man aged 50 to 60 who received an inactivated influenza vaccine. Donor details come from another sample of the same person, matched by shared clones.

At least ten counts were recorded for this clonotype. The chain carries TRBV2 and TRBJ2-7; the match to TRBD1 covers 8 bases. CDR3 length: 16 residues. V trimming: 2 bases; J trimming: 2 bases; junction bases outside the gene matches: 8. The germline V gene has CDR1 SNHLY and CDR2 FYNNEI. The CDR3 DNA is TGTGCCAGCAGTGAAAAAGGATCGGACAGGGCCTACGAGCAGTACTTC. Protein product: CASSEKGSDRAYEQYF.

This clonotype was observed a handful of times. The chain carries TRBV20-1 and TRBJ1-2, with D unclear. The germline V gene has CDR1 DFQATT and CDR2 SNEGSKA (reference sequence). Trimming cost V 7 bases and J 0 bases, with 15 bases left between them. The CDR3 runs 14 residues. In DNA form, the CDR3 reads TGCAGTGTCACTCGACCGGGAACTAACTATGGCTACACCTTC. Encoded protein: CSVTRPGTNYGYTF.

This clonotype was detected only a few times. The chain uses TRBV20-1 and TRBJ1-2; 8 bases are a match to TRBD1. The V and J ends lost 3 bases and 6 bases, in that order; junction bases with no gene match: 3. CDR1 is DFQATT, CDR2 SNEGSKA, per germline (reference sequence). This CDR3 has 12 residues. The CDR3 DNA reads as TGCAGTGCTAGGCCAGGGGGCAATGGCTACACCTTC. Translation: CSARPGGNGYTF.

This clonotype was seen many times. The chain links TRBV20-1 to TRBJ2-7, with unresolved D. The CDR3 covers 11 residues. V was cut by 8 bases and J by 2 bases, with 10 bases left in between. Per the germline V gene, CDR1 is DFQATT and CDR2 is SNEGSKA (reference sequence). In DNA, the CDR3 is TGCAGTTCACAGAATCCCTACGAGCAGTACTTC. Translating gives CSSQNPYEQYF.

This clonotype came up many times. This rearrangement joins TRBV5-6 to TRBJ1-5, with 7 bases that match TRBD1. Per the germline V gene, CDR1 is SGHDT and CDR2 is YYEEEE. This CDR3 region has 16 residues. Trimming removed 3 bases from V and 2 bases from J; junction bases left unmatched: 8. CDR3 DNA sequence: TGTGCCAGCAGCTCACGGGACAGATGGGGCAATCAGCCCCAGCATTTT. The encoded protein is CASSSRDRWGNQPQHF.

This clonotype was found many times. The chain is built from TRBV12-3 or TRBV12-4 and TRBJ2-1, with D possibly called TRBD1 or TRBD2 (5 bases each). This CDR3 has 14 amino acids. The germline V and J ends were trimmed by 7 bases and 8 bases, with 18 bases remaining between them. CDR3 in DNA: TGTGCCAGCAACTGGGACGCGGGCACCGATGAGCAGTTCTTC. It yields the protein CASNWDAGTDEQFF.

The V gene is TRBV27, the J gene TRBJ2-7; 9 bases agree with TRBD1. The CDR3 sequence is 15 residues long. CDR1 and CDR2 from the germline V gene are MNHEY and SMNVEV (reference sequence). V dropped 5 bases and J dropped 4; count of bases not matched to a gene: 9. The CDR3 sequence is CASSVGGQGYYEQYF. Here the CDR3 DNA reads TGTGCCAGCAGTGTAGGGGGACAGGGCTATTACGAGCAGTACTTC.

The chain recombines TRBV28 with TRBJ2-1; 13 nucleotides match TRBD2. V lost 5 bases and J lost 15; bases outside the gene matches: 19. The CDR3 length is 17 residues. CDR1 is MDHEN and CDR2 is SYDVKM in the germline V gene. CDR3 sequence (DNA): TGTGCCAGCAGTCCCGTGACTAGCGGGAGGCAAGCAACGAGTCTGTTCTTC. It yields the protein CASSPVTSGRQATSLFF.

This sequence joins TRBV2 and TRBJ2-1; D is possibly TRBD2 (6 bases). The V and J ends lost 6 bases and 0 bases respectively, with 12 bases between them. The CDR3 runs 15 residues. Germline lookup yields CDR1 SNHLY and CDR2 FYNNEI. CDR3 region: CASRRDSASYNEQFF. CDR3 DNA sequence: TGTGCCAGCAGGCGGGACTCAGCCTCCTACAATGAGCAGTTCTTC. Supplemented by reference TRBV2 and TRBJ2-1, the full variable domain reads EPEVTQTPSHQVTQMGQEVILRCVPISNHLYFYWYRQILGQKVEFLVSFYNNEISEKSEIFDDQFSVERPDGSNFTLKIRSTKLEDSAMYFCASRRDSASYNEQFFGPGTRLTVL.

In this sample, this clonotype turned up a few times. The rearrangement links TRBV6-1 to TRBJ1-2; TRBD1 agrees at 7 bases. The CDR3 loop spans 15 amino acids. The germline V gene encodes CDR1 MNHNS and CDR2 SASEGT. Germline trimming cut 5 bases from V and 0 bases from J; bases unmatched to any gene: 6. Written as DNA, the CDR3 is TGTGCCAGCAGTCCTCAGACAGGGACTAACTATGGCTACACCTTC. This codes for CASSPQTGTNYGYTF.

This clonotype showed up just a few times. The V and J genes are TRBV29-1 and TRBJ2-5; the D gene could be TRBD1 or TRBD2 (5 bases each). The germline V and J ends were trimmed by 7 bases and 4 bases, with 13 bases remaining between them. The germline gives CDR1 SQVTM, CDR2 ANQGSEA. The CDR3 runs 12 residues. This CDR3 is CSAVGDVETQYF. The CDR3, as DNA: TGCAGCGCCGTGGGGGACGTAGAGACCCAGTACTTC.

This clonotype was recorded a few times. This chain links TRBV5-1 with TRBJ2-5; 7 nucleotides line up with TRBD1. J was trimmed by 3 bases and V by 2 bases; bases with no gene match: 7. Germline assignment: CDR1 SGHRS and CDR2 YFSETQ. The CDR3 length is 15 residues. The CDR3 region is CASSFYRGLEETQYF. CDR3 nucleotide sequence: TGCGCCAGCAGCTTTTACAGGGGTCTGGAAGAGACCCAGTACTTC.

CDR3 protein: CAISGQGYGYTF. The DNA for the CDR3 is TGTGCCATCAGTGGTCAGGGGTATGGCTACACCTTC. The chain has TRBV10-3 and TRBJ1-2; D is possibly TRBD1 (6 bases). V gave up 4 bases and J gave up 5 bases, with 8 bases separating them. The CDR3 extends over 12 amino acids. Germline values: CDR1 ENHRY, CDR2 SYGVKD.

This clonotype turned up a few times. The V and J genes are TRBV27 and TRBJ2-7, with 8 bases identical to TRBD1. The germline gives CDR1 MNHEY, CDR2 SMNVEV (reference sequence). The CDR3 has 14 residues. The junction had 7 bases not matched to a gene; V was cut back by 6 bases and J by 3 bases. CDR3 residues: CASSLTGALYEQYF. The DNA for the CDR3 is TGTGCCAGCAGCCTGACAGGGGCTCTCTACGAGCAGTACTTC.

This clonotype was detected ten times or more. The chain carries TRBV6-1 and TRBJ2-1; TRBD2 agrees at 10 bases. V lost 8 bases to trimming and J lost 7 bases; unmatched junction nucleotides: 20. CDR1 is MNHNS, CDR2 SASEGT, per germline. The CDR3 length is 18 residues. The DNA for the CDR3 is TGTGCCAGCTCCGGGGCAAGGGGGACTAGCGTTGGTGGGAATGAGCAGTTCTTC. Translation gives CASSGARGTSVGGNEQFF.

Only a few counts were recorded for this clonotype. The chain links TRBV11-2 to TRBJ2-3; 10 nucleotides line up with TRBD2. CDR3 length: 15 residues. J gave up 5 bases and V 0 bases, and 2 bases lay outside the gene matches. CDR1 and CDR2 from the germline V gene are SGHAT and FQNNGV. CDR3 nucleotides: TGTGCCAGCAGCTTAGAACTAGCGGGGAGAGATACGCAGTATTTT. Translation: CASSLELAGRDTQYF.

This clonotype has more than one count but fewer than ten. The chain links TRBV10-3 to TRBJ2-1; TRBD2 might be the D (6 bases). Trimming left V 3 bases short and J 9 bases short, with 12 bases between. Germline assignment: CDR1 ENHRY and CDR2 SYGVKD. The CDR3 covers 13 residues. CDR3 bases: TGTGCCATCAGTGATTCTAGCGCGCGTGAGCAGTTCTTC. Amino acids: CAISDSSAREQFF.

This clonotype was seen ten or more times. The V call is TRBV29-1, the J call TRBJ2-1; D may correspond to TRBD1 or TRBD2 (5 bases each). Germline values: CDR1 SQVTM, CDR2 ANQGSEA. Trimming shortened V by 6 bases and J by 1 base, and 13 bases separated the two germline ends. CDR3 size: 14 residues. DNA for the CDR3: TGCAGCGTCGGGTGGTGGGGGTCCTACAATGAGCAGTTCTTC. Protein product: CSVGWWGSYNEQFF.

The chain couples TRBV5-1 to TRBJ2-1; D remains unclear. The V end lost 6 bases, the J end lost 0 bases, and 7 bases lay between the germline ends. The CDR3 runs 13 residues. CDR1 is SGHRS, CDR2 YFSETQ, per germline. The CDR3 coding sequence is TGCGCCAGCACAACGAGCTCCTACAATGAGCAGTTCTTC. This codes for CASTTSSYNEQFF.

This clonotype was recorded at least ten times. The genes are TRBV25-1 and TRBJ1-2; D ambiguous. V was trimmed by 3 bases and J by 8 bases, leaving 16 bases between them. The CDR3 spans 14 residues. CDR1 and CDR2 (germline): MGHDK, SYGVNS. The CDR3 spells CASSDPGRLKGYTF. As DNA, the CDR3 is TGTGCCAGCAGTGACCCCGGGAGGCTTAAGGGCTACACCTTC.

There are many counts of this clonotype. The V call is TRBV12-3 or TRBV12-4, the J call TRBJ2-7; 10 nucleotides line up with TRBD1. The CDR3 is 13 residues long. V trimming: 8 bases; J trimming: 4 bases; junction bases outside the gene matches: 5. CDR3 residues: CASAGTGVYEQYF. CDR3 DNA sequence: TGTGCCAGCGCCGGGACAGGGGTTTACGAGCAGTACTTC.